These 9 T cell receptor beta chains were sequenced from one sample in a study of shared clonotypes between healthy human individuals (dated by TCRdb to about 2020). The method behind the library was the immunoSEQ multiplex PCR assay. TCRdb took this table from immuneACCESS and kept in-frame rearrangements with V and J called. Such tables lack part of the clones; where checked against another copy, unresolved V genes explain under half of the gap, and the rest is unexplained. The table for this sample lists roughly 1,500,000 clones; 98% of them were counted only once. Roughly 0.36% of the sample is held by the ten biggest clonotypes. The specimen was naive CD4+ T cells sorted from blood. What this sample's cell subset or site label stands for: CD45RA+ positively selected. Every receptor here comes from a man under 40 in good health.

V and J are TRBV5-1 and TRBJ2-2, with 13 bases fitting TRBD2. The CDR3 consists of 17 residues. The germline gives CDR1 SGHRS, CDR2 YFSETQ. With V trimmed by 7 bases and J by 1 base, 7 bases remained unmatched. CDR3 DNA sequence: TGCGCCAGCGTCGGACTAGCGGGAGCGAAGAACACCGGGGAGCTGTTTTTT. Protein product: CASVGLAGAKNTGELFF.

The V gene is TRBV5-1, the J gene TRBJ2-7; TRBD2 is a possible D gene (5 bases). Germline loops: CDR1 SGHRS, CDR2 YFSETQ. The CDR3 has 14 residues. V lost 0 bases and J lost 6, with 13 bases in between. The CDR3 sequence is CASSLDVGVLEQYF. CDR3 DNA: TGCGCCAGCAGCTTGGACGTGGGAGTCCTCGAGCAGTACTTC.

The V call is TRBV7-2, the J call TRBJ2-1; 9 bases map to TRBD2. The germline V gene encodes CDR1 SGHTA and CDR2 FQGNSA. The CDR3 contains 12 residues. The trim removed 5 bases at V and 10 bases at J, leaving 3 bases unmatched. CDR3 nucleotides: TGTGCCAGCAGCCCGGGACTAGCCGAGCAGTTCTTC. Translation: CASSPGLAEQFF.

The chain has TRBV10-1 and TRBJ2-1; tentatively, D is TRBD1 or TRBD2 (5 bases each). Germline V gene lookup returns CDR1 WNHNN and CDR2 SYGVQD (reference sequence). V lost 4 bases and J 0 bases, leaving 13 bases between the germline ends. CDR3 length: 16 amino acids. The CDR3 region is CASSAWDLSSYNEQFF. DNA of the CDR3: TGCGCCAGCAGTGCCTGGGACCTGAGCTCCTACAATGAGCAGTTCTTC.

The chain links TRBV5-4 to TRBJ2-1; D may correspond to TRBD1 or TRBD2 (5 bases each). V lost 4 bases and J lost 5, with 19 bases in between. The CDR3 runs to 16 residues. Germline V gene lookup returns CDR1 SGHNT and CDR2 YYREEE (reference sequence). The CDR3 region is CASSPQPGRGDNEQFF. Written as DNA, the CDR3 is TGTGCCAGCAGCCCTCAACCGGGACGGGGAGACAATGAGCAGTTCTTC.

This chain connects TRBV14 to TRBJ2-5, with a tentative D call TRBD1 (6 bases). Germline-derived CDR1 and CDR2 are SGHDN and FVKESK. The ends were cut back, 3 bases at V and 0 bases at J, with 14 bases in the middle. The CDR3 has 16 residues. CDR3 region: CASSQDRGRYQETQYF. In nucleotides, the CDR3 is TGTGCCAGCAGCCAGGACAGAGGGAGATACCAAGAGACCCAGTACTTC.

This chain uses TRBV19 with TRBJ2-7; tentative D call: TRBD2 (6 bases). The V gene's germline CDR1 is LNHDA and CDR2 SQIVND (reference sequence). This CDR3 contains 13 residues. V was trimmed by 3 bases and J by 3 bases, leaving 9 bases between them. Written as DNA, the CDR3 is TGTGCCAGTAGTATTCCGGGAGTCTACGAGCAGTACTTC. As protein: CASSIPGVYEQYF.

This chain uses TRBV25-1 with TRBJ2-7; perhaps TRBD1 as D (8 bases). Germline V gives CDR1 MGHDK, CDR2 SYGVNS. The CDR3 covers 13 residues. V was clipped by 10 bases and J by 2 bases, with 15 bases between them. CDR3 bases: TGTGCCACCCTCACAGGGGGGGCCTACGAGCAGTACTTC. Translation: CATLTGGAYEQYF.

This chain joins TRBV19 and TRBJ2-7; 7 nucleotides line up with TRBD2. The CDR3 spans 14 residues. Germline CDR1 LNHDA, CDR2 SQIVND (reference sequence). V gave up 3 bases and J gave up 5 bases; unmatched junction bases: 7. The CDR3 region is CASSMLAGAHEQYF. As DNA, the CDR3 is TGTGCCAGTAGTATGTTGGCGGGAGCCCACGAGCAGTACTTC.